This T cell receptor (beta chain) was sequenced for a study of blood T cell repertoires in COVID-19. In the study overall: Whether acute or convalescent, the COVID-19 samples came from the United States, Italy and Spain.

CDR1 and CDR2 (germline): SNHLY, FYNNEI. V lost 3 bases, J lost 4 bases, and 5 bases stayed unmatched. The CDR3 spans 15 residues. The sample holds one count of this clone. As handled by the study authors: Counts of nucleated cells, estimated from reference gene primer amplification, were obtained. The protocol was immunoSEQ multiplex PCR, while the TCRdb copy is restricted to in-frame clones and leaves out a portion. V, J and clone size are those of that table, while D and trimming were read from the DNA. The table lists over 130,000 clones, 87% of them singletons. This sequence joins TRBV2 and TRBJ1-3, with 8 bases matching TRBD1. The sample was peripheral blood. This TCR derives from a woman in her sixties with active or convalescent COVID-19. This CDR3 reads CASSDGQGGGNTIYF. CDR3 in DNA: TGTGCCAGCAGTGATGGACAGGGAGGAGGAAACACCATATATTTT.